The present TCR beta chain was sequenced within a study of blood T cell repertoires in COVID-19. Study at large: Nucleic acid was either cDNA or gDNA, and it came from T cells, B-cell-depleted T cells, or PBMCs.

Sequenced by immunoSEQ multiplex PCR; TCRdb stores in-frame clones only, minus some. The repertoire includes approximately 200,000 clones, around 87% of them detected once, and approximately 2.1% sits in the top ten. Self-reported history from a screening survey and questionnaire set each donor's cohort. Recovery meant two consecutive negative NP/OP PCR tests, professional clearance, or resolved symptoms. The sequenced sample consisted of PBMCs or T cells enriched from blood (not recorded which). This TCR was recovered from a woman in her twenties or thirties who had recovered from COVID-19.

CDR3 residues: CASSLNLAGAYEQYF. CDR3 bases: TGTGCCAGCAGCTTGAACCTAGCGGGAGCCTACGAGCAGTACTTC. The gene calls are TRBV5-6 and TRBJ2-7; 10 bases agree with TRBD2. The CDR3 consists of 15 residues. Germline assignment: CDR1 SGHDT and CDR2 YYEEEE. Trimming took 1 base from V and 2 from J; bases not matched to a gene: 3.